The subject of this entry is one TCR beta chain. Its antigen is currently unknown. Sequencing of DNA taken from cultured CD4+ T cells relied on the Oncomine TCR Beta short-read assay. TCRdb redid the calling of the PCR reads with MiXCR, one entry per CDR3 protein. Altogether around 6,400 distinct CDR3 sequences are present, around 79% being singletons, with the ten largest covering about 19%. CDR1 is SGHNT, CDR2 YYREEE, per germline (reference sequence). V gave up 10 bases and J gave up 1 base, with 13 bases separating them. CDR3 size: 13 residues. The data originate from a study of vaccination and CD4 T cells after COVID-19. Study-wide background: Nasal swab PCR showed SARS-CoV-2 in convalescent patients, roughly ten with mild and one with severe disease. Researchers treated cells with overlapping spike peptides taken from SARS-CoV-2, HCoV-NL63, HCoV-OC43 and HCoV-229E.

The treatment here: roughly nine-day PBMC culture with coronavirus spike peptide pools or control peptides (ViraFEST assay). Cultures of PBMCs, about 2 million per well, were set up with roughly 11 IU/ml IL-2 and approximately 9.4 ug/ml peptide pools. Notes on the study in general: Post-vaccination reactive clonotypes (median approximately 38) did not differ significantly from post-infection (approximately 23).

The receptor's source is a human donor who had recovered from COVID-19. The chain is built from TRBV5-4 and TRBJ2-3; D is undetermined. Sequencing was carried out using CD4+ T cells from blood, cultured in vitro. CDR3 sequence reads: CAQTQKGTDTQYF. CDR3 nucleotide sequence: TGTGCCCAGACCCAGAAGGGCACAGATACGCAGTATTTT. Complete variable domain (other parts from reference TRBV5-4 and TRBJ2-3): ETGVTQSPTHLIKTRGQQVTLRCSSQSGHNTVSWYQQALGQGPQFIFQYYREEENGRGNFPPRFSGLQFPNYSSELNVNALELDDSALYLCAQTQKGTDTQYFGPGTRLTVL.